This entry lists 5 T cell receptor beta chains sequenced from one sample in a study of response to subunit inactivated influenza vaccine. TCRdb analysed the RT-PCR reads with MiXCR anew, one entry per CDR3 protein. The sample contains more than 600,000 distinct CDR3 sequences, around 20% of which appear only once. The starting material was PBMCs from blood, obtained around 5 days after vaccination. The origin of the receptors is a man aged 50 or older who received an inactivated influenza vaccine.

This clonotype has a count of ten or more. The rearrangement links TRBV29-1 to TRBJ2-1; 9 nucleotides line up with TRBD2. CDR3 size: 16 residues. V lost 0 bases, J lost 4 bases, and 7 bases stayed unmatched. Germline V gene lookup returns CDR1 SQVTM and CDR2 ANQGSEA. The CDR3 bases are TGCAGCGTTGAAGAGCGAAGGACTAGCGCATACAATGAGCAGTTCTTC. Protein sequence: CSVEERRTSAYNEQFF.

This clonotype was counted only a few times. The chain has TRBV20-1 and TRBJ2-2; a possible D gene is TRBD2 (5 bases). The V gene lost 6 bases and the J gene lost 2 bases, with 16 bases spanning the gap. The CDR3 totals 15 residues. Per the germline V gene, CDR1 is DFQATT and CDR2 is SNEGSKA (reference sequence). For the CDR3, the DNA is TGCAGTGCGTTGTGGGGAGCCGGAAACACCGGGGAGCTGTTTTTT. As protein: CSALWGAGNTGELFF.

V is TRBV11-1 and J is TRBJ2-5, with D perhaps assigned TRBD1 or TRBD2 (5 bases each). The germline V and J ends were trimmed by 7 bases and 5 bases, with 29 bases remaining between them. The CDR3 contains 18 residues. Germline V CDR1 and CDR2: SGHAT, FQDESV (reference sequence). This chain's CDR3 is CASNPRPGTEILVETQYF. The CDR3 DNA follows: TGTGCCAGCAACCCAAGGCCCGGGACGGAAATCCTGGTCGAGACCCAGTACTTC.

This clonotype was counted a few times. The J gene is TRBJ2-1, the V gene TRBV10-3; TRBD2 matches at 12 bases. CDR3 length equals 14 residues. After removal of 6 bases from V and 6 bases from J, the junction contained 3 bases not matched to a gene. Germline assignment: CDR1 ENHRY and CDR2 SYGVKD. In DNA, the CDR3 is TGTGCCATCAGGTGGACTAGCGGGACCAATGAGCAGTTCTTC. It yields the protein CAIRWTSGTNEQFF.

The chain links TRBV5-1 to TRBJ2-7; 7 bases align to TRBD1. This CDR3 is built from 17 residues. The germline CDR1 and CDR2 sequences are SGHRS and YFSETQ. V dropped 0 bases and J dropped 0; count of bases not matched to a gene: 9. CDR3 residues: CASSLGAGTVGSYEQYF. CDR3 nucleotides: TGCGCCAGCAGCTTGGGGGCCGGGACAGTGGGCTCCTACGAGCAGTACTTC. Full variable domain (missing parts from reference TRBV5-1 and TRBJ2-7): KAGVTQTPRYLIKTRGQQVTLSCSPISGHRSVSWYQQTPGQGLQFLFEYFSETQRNKGNFPGRFSGRQFSNSRSEMNVSTLELGDSALYLCASSLGAGTVGSYEQYFGPGTRLTVT.